This is a list of T cell receptor beta chains from one sample in a study of regulatory T cells in long-lasting Graves disease. TCRdb reanalysed the multiplex PCR reads using MiXCR and keeps one entry per CDR3 protein. The data hold fewer than 400,000 distinct CDR3 sequences, with about a sixth observed a single time. The sequenced sample was peripheral blood mononuclear cells (PBMCs), obtained at new diagnosis, from a patient treated with antithyroid drugs. Receptor source: a female donor with Graves disease. Each CDR3 is given with its conserved first and last residue. The D gene is left open where the match is weak. The size field is filled for only some rows; it gives once, few, many or a size class.

D	V	size	J	CDR3	DNA
TRBD2	TRBV5-6	many	TRBJ2-5	CASSFGSSGSPYQETQYF	TGTGCCAGCAGCTTCGGGTCCAGCGGGAGCCCGTACCAAGAGACCCAGTACTTC
NA	TRBV20-1	many	TRBJ1-1	CSAREGFLGTEAFF	TGCAGTGCTAGAGAGGGGTTCCTTGGCACTGAAGCTTTCTTT
NA	TRBV19	few	TRBJ2-7	CASMGDKPYEQYF	TGTGCCAGTATGGGGGACAAGCCCTACGAGCAGTACTTC
NA	TRBV6-1	NA	TRBJ2-2	CASSRGLLGELFF	TGTGCCAGCAGTCGAGGACTGCTCGGGGAGCTGTTTTTT
NA	TRBV30	few	TRBJ1-6	CAWRFGLHGDSPLHF	TGTGCCTGGAGGTTTGGGCTACACGGAGATTCACCCCTCCACTTT
NA	TRBV4-2	few	TRBJ2-5	CASSQDLDQETQYF	TGTGCCAGCAGCCAAGATTTGGACCAAGAGACCCAGTACTTC
TRBD2	TRBV28	many	TRBJ2-7	CASNPGLAGVEQYF	TGTGCCAGCAATCCGGGACTAGCGGGAGTCGAGCAGTACTTC
NA	TRBV19	NA	TRBJ1-4	CASSGHMKATDEKLFF	TGTGCCAGTAGTGGACACATGAAAGCAACTGATGAAAAACTGTTTTTT
TRBD2	TRBV11-3	many	TRBJ2-3	CASSSREMWDTQYF	TGTGCCAGCAGCTCGCGGGAGATGTGGGATACGCAGTATTTT
NA	TRBV25-1	many	TRBJ1-4	CASSEYALGQTVPAGNEKLFF	TGTGCCAGCAGTGAATACGCCTTGGGCCAGACAGTGCCGGCGGGCAATGAAAAACTGTTTTTT
NA	TRBV12-3/TRBV12-4	many	TRBJ2-1	CASSSTAGPRPSSYNEQFF	TGTGCCAGCTCCTCGACCGCGGGCCCACGCCCTAGCTCCTACAATGAGCAGTTCTTC
TRBD2	TRBV9	few	TRBJ2-1	CASSATSGLSYNEQFF	TGTGCCAGCAGCGCCACTAGCGGTCTCTCCTACAATGAGCAGTTCTTC
TRBD2	TRBV27	NA	TRBJ2-7	CASSSRGLATWYEQYF	TGTGCCAGCAGTTCAAGGGGACTAGCGACGTGGTACGAGCAGTACTTC
TRBD1	TRBV27	many	TRBJ1-2	CASSLSPGDRPLEGYTF	TGTGCCAGCAGTTTATCACCGGGGGACAGACCTCTGGAGGGCTACACCTTC
TRBD1	TRBV7-9	many	TRBJ2-3	CASSSGQTFTDTQYF	TGTGCCAGCAGCTCGGGACAGACTTTCACAGATACGCAGTATTTT
NA	TRBV20-1	many	TRBJ1-5	CSARDGTSQPQHF	TGCAGTGCTAGAGACGGGACCTCACAGCCCCAGCATTTT
TRBD2	TRBV12-3/TRBV12-4	many	TRBJ2-1	CASSLGLAGGGNEQFF	TGTGCCAGCAGTTTAGGCCTAGCGGGAGGAGGTAATGAGCAGTTCTTC
TRBD2	TRBV3-1	NA	TRBJ2-7	CASSQDQASGSSYEQYF	TGTGCCAGCAGCCAAGATCAAGCTAGCGGCAGCTCCTACGAGCAGTACTTC
TRBD2	TRBV6-1	many	TRBJ2-1	CASRSSGRDNEQFF	TGTGCCAGCAGGAGTAGCGGGAGGGACAATGAGCAGTTCTTC
NA	TRBV5-1	many	TRBJ2-7	CASSFGIRGPRPYEQYF	TGCGCCAGCAGCTTCGGTATCCGGGGTCCTAGGCCCTACGAGCAGTACTTC
TRBD1	TRBV6-1	NA	TRBJ2-5	CASREGARETQYF	TGTGCCAGCCGTGAGGGGGCGCGTGAGACCCAGTACTTC
TRBD2	TRBV6-1	many	TRBJ2-1	CASSEDEAGGPFNEQFF	TGTGCCAGCAGTGAGGATGAGGCGGGAGGGCCGTTCAATGAGCAGTTCTTC
NA	TRBV5-1	many	TRBJ2-7	CASSLVSPGTHEQYF	TGCGCCAGCAGCTTGGTTTCTCCAGGGACCCACGAGCAGTACTTC
TRBD1	TRBV12-3/TRBV12-4	NA	TRBJ2-1	CASSTTGTGSNEQFF	TGTGCCAGCAGTACAACCGGGACAGGGTCCAATGAGCAGTTCTTC
NA	TRBV12-3/TRBV12-4	few	TRBJ2-2	CASTPSLRGTGELFF	TGTGCCAGCACCCCTTCTCTGAGGGGAACCGGGGAGCTGTTTTTT
TRBD2	TRBV28	few	TRBJ2-7	CASSLGGVWSYEQYF	TGTGCCAGCAGTTTAGGGGGGGTGTGGTCCTACGAGCAGTACTTC
TRBD1	TRBV30	many	TRBJ2-5	CAWSQTGGAQETQYF	TGTGCCTGGAGTCAAACAGGGGGCGCGCAGGAGACCCAGTACTTC
TRBD1	TRBV3-1	many	TRBJ1-2	CASSQGDRGSRYGYTF	TGTGCCAGCAGCCAAGGGGACAGGGGGTCTAGGTATGGCTACACCTTC
TRBD2	TRBV6-7	NA	TRBJ2-3	CASSYPSLAVTSDTQYF	TGTGCCAGCAGTTACCCCAGTCTAGCGGTAACTTCTGATACGCAGTATTTT
TRBD2	TRBV28	many	TRBJ2-3	CASSLGLAGVGTDTQYF	TGTGCCAGCAGCCTGGGACTAGCGGGAGTCGGCACAGATACGCAGTATTTT
NA	TRBV6-9	many	TRBJ2-2	CASSYSNTARATGELFF	TGTGCCAGCAGTTACTCGAACACAGCCAGGGCCACCGGGGAGCTGTTTTTT
TRBD2	TRBV7-9	many	TRBJ2-1	CASSLAAGSYNEQFF	TGTGCCAGCAGCTTAGCAGCGGGAAGCTACAATGAGCAGTTCTTC
TRBD2	TRBV20-1	many	TRBJ2-5	CSAITSGRVQETQYF	TGCAGTGCTATTACTAGCGGGAGGGTCCAAGAGACCCAGTACTTC
TRBD2	TRBV11-2	once	TRBJ2-5	CASSLWTSGRETQYF	TGTGCCAGCAGCCTCTGGACTAGCGGGCGGGAGACCCAGTACTTC
TRBD1	TRBV24-1	many	TRBJ2-5	CATSVPGTGQQETQYF	TGTGCCACCAGTGTTCCCGGGACAGGGCAACAAGAGACCCAGTACTTC
NA	TRBV7-9	many	TRBJ1-4	CASSPRSGVATNEKLFF	TGTGCCAGCAGCCCGAGAAGCGGGGTCGCAACTAATGAAAAACTGTTTTTT
TRBD1	TRBV14	few	TRBJ2-7	CASSLTGTGGEQYF	TGTGCCAGCAGCCTTACCGGGACAGGGGGCGAGCAGTACTTC
TRBD2	TRBV7-8	many	TRBJ2-3	CASSSQGRLAGGTQYF	TGTGCCAGCAGCTCTCAAGGACGACTAGCGGGAGGAACGCAGTATTTT
TRBD2	TRBV12-3/TRBV12-4	many	TRBJ2-5	CASSLTGLAGAETQYF	TGTGCCAGCAGTTTGACGGGACTAGCGGGGGCAGAGACCCAGTACTTC
NA	TRBV25-1	NA	TRBJ2-2	CASSVQGSGELFF	TGTGCCAGCAGCGTACAGGGCAGCGGGGAGCTGTTTTTT
NA	TRBV27	few	TRBJ2-7	CGSSLGSSSSYEQYF	TGTGGCAGCAGTTTGGGGTCCTCAAGCTCCTACGAGCAGTACTTC
TRBD1	TRBV19	many	TRBJ1-3	CASMGTGSPRGNTIYF	TGTGCCAGTATGGGGACAGGATCTCCTCGTGGAAACACCATATATTTT
TRBD1	TRBV11-3	NA	TRBJ2-1	CASSVTGQVYNEQFF	TGTGCCAGCAGCGTTACGGGACAGGTGTACAATGAGCAGTTCTTC
NA	TRBV7-2	many	TRBJ1-4	CASSLVLAAGEKLFF	TGTGCCAGCAGCTTAGTACTGGCAGCGGGTGAAAAACTGTTTTTT
NA	TRBV11-2	many	TRBJ1-4	CASSLGRAYNEKLFF	TGTGCCAGCAGCTTAGGTCGGGCATATAATGAAAAACTGTTTTTT